The entry that follows covers one T cell receptor (beta chain) sequence. Several immunoSEQ plates received, in even portions, the genomic DNA of each subset. The data were produced by immunoSEQ multiplex PCR, yet TCRdb's version contains in-frame clones alone and is incomplete. The sample lists roughly 500,000 clones, approximately 95% seen once, with nearly 0.065% in the top ten. The sample belongs to a study of shared clonotypes between healthy human individuals. CDR1 is LNHDA and CDR2 is SQIVND in the germline V gene (reference sequence). Trimming removed 3 bases from V and 7 bases from J; junction bases left unmatched: 8. CDR3 length equals 14 residues.

This clonotype originated in a woman aged 25 to 39 in good health. Sequenced sample: naive CD4+ T cells sorted from blood. This sample's subset: CD45RA+ positively selected. The chain links TRBV19 to TRBJ2-5; TRBD2 matches 7 bases. CDR3 residues: CASSMTWEGGTQYF. CDR3 DNA: TGTGCCAGTAGTATGACGTGGGAGGGCGGGACCCAGTACTTC.